Presented here are 10 T cell receptor beta chains from one specimen sequenced in a study of early T cells in non-severe SARS-CoV-2 infection. One entry per CDR3 protein, called by TCRdb with MiXCR from the 5' RACE reads. The table includes about 100,000 distinct CDR3 sequences, around 10% detected once. The sample comprised whole blood. The receptors here all came from an adult who was a healthcare worker with PCR-confirmed SARS-CoV-2 infection or an uninfected control (not recorded which).

This clonotype appeared many times. The chain employs TRBV6-6 and TRBJ2-7, with a weak D call TRBD2 (6 bases). The germline V gene has CDR1 MNHNY and CDR2 SVGAGI (reference sequence). Trimming cost V 6 bases and J 10 bases, with 22 bases left between them. The CDR3 sequence is 14 residues long. CDR3 sequence reads: CASRDLKTSWFQYF. The CDR3 coding sequence is TGTGCCAGCAGGGACCTGAAAACTAGCTGGTTTCAGTACTTC.

The chain recombines TRBV7-9 with TRBJ2-2; TRBD1 matches 7 bases. V gave up 6 bases and J gave up 6 bases; unmatched junction bases: 4. This CDR3 comprises 13 residues. Germline V gene sequence: CDR1 SEHNR, CDR2 FQNEAQ (reference sequence). CDR3 residues: CASSTGEAGELFF. In nucleotides, the CDR3 is TGTGCCAGCAGTACAGGGGAAGCCGGGGAGCTGTTTTTT. The full variable domain, in which reference TRBV7-9 and TRBJ2-2 provide the parts outside the CDR3, is DTGVSQNPRHKITKRGQNVTFRCDPISEHNRLYWYRQTLGQGPEFLTYFQNEAQLEKSRLLSDRFSAERPKGSFSTLEIQRTEQGDSAMYLCASSTGEAGELFFGEGSRLTVL.

This clonotype has a count of ten or more. The gene calls are TRBV7-9 and TRBJ2-7; 10 bases are a match to TRBD1. Germline-derived CDR1 and CDR2 are SEHNR and FQNEAQ (reference sequence). V trimming: 5 bases; J trimming: 10 bases; junction bases outside the gene matches: 11. The CDR3 spans 14 residues. The CDR3 nucleotides are TGTGCCAGCAGCGCCCGACAGGGGGCGATCGAACAGTACTTC. It is translated as CASSARQGAIEQYF. Together with reference TRBV7-9 and TRBJ2-7, the CDR3 gives the full variable domain: DTGVSQNPRHKITKRGQNVTFRCDPISEHNRLYWYRQTLGQGPEFLTYFQNEAQLEKSRLLSDRFSAERPKGSFSTLEIQRTEQGDSAMYLCASSARQGAIEQYFGPGTRLTVT.

The genes are TRBV20-1 and TRBJ1-4; TRBD1 agrees at 8 bases. Trimming removed 4 bases from V and 10 bases from J; junction bases left unmatched: 8. The germline V gene has CDR1 DFQATT and CDR2 SNEGSKA (reference sequence). The CDR3 extends over 13 amino acids. CDR3 sequence (DNA): TGCAGTGCTATGGGACAGGCAGGGGGAAAACTGTTTTTT. It codes for CSAMGQAGGKLFF.

The V call is TRBV19, the J call TRBJ2-7; 7 bases agree with TRBD2. This CDR3 is 14 amino acids long. CDR1 is LNHDA and CDR2 is SQIVND in the germline V gene (reference sequence). Losses at the gene ends were 10 bases for V and 7 bases for J; bases not matched to a gene: 16. CDR3 protein: CATRIATPGGEQYF. In DNA form, the CDR3 reads TGTGCCACCAGAATAGCCACACCGGGAGGAGAGCAGTACTTC.

V usage is TRBV5-4 and J usage is TRBJ1-5, with D hard to call. V was cut by 0 bases and J by 1 base, with 5 bases left in between. Germline CDR1 is SGHNT and CDR2 is YYREEE (reference sequence). The CDR3 runs to 14 residues. The CDR3 DNA reads TGTGCCAGCAGCTTGGATGGGAGCAATCAGCCCCAGCATTTT. Translating it yields CASSLDGSNQPQHF. The full variable domain, rest sourced from reference TRBV5-4 and TRBJ1-5, is ETGVTQSPTHLIKTRGQQVTLRCSSQSGHNTVSWYQQALGQGPQFIFQYYREEENGRGNFPPRFSGLQFPNYSSELNVNALELDDSALYLCASSLDGSNQPQHFGDGTRLSIL.

The CDR3 sequence: CASSGQRIREQFF. The DNA of the CDR3 is TGTGCCAGCAGCGGGCAGCGGATACGTGAGCAGTTCTTC. The rearrangement uses TRBV7-6 and TRBJ2-1, with D perhaps TRBD2 (5 bases). CDR1 and CDR2 (germline): SGHVS, FNYEAQ. V lost 5 bases and J 9 bases, leaving 14 bases between the germline ends. The CDR3 has 13 residues.

Only a few counts were recorded for this clonotype. In DNA form, the CDR3 reads TGCAGCGTTGAAGAAGGACGTAGCGGGAGCTACAATGAGCAGTTCTTC. It translates to CSVEEGRSGSYNEQFF. The gene calls are TRBV29-1 and TRBJ2-1, with 9 bases identical to TRBD2. This CDR3 is built from 16 residues. Trimming at V came to 0 bases and at J to 3 bases, leaving 6 bases not matched to a gene. Germline lookup yields CDR1 SQVTM and CDR2 ANQGSEA.

This clonotype was counted many times. The gene calls are TRBV7-2 and TRBJ2-2; possibly TRBD1 or TRBD2 for D (6 bases each). V was cut by 6 bases and J by 3 bases, with 8 bases left in between. The CDR3 is 13 residues long. The germline gives CDR1 SGHTA, CDR2 FQGNSA. The CDR3 loop is CASREGDTGELFF. The CDR3 DNA is TGTGCCAGCAGGGAGGGGGACACCGGGGAGCTGTTTTTT.

This clonotype was seen repeatedly, ten times or more. The chain recombines TRBV7-9 with TRBJ2-1; tentatively, D is TRBD2 (5 bases). The CDR3 length is 14 residues. CDR1 is SEHNR, CDR2 FQNEAQ, per germline (reference sequence). Trimming removed 1 base from V and 7 bases from J, with 11 bases in between. The CDR3 bases are TGTGCCAGCAGCTTAGTCTCGGGGTCGAATGAGCAGTTCTTC. Protein: CASSLVSGSNEQFF.